This T cell receptor beta chain was captured by sequencing in a study of OX40 agonist ivuxolimab in advanced cancers. Of note for this clone: Its antigen remains unidentified.

Losses at the gene ends were 1 base for V and 3 bases for J; bases not matched to a gene: 3. CDR1 and CDR2 (germline): MGHRA, YSYEKL. This CDR3 is 16 amino acids long. Study-level findings and limits: Researchers report that CD8+ T cells had, on average, more expanded clones than CD4+. There was clonal expansion of CD4+ and CD8+ blood T cells by week 6 at 0.1 to 3.0 mg/kg.

Profiled with immunoSEQ multiplex PCR; TCRdb holds only in-frame clones, not every one. The data contain 9,500 to 10,000 clones, roughly 90% of them singletons. This receptor was identified in an adult with an advanced solid tumor such as melanoma, head and neck, liver or kidney cancer. The chain carries TRBV4-1 and TRBJ2-5, with 12 positions matching TRBD2. Source: CD4+ or CD8+ T cells sorted from blood, taken in a trial of the OX40 agonist ivuxolimab. The CDR3 spells CASSQVASGREETQYF. As DNA, the CDR3 is TGCGCCAGCAGCCAAGTCGCTAGCGGGAGGGAAGAGACCCAGTACTTC.